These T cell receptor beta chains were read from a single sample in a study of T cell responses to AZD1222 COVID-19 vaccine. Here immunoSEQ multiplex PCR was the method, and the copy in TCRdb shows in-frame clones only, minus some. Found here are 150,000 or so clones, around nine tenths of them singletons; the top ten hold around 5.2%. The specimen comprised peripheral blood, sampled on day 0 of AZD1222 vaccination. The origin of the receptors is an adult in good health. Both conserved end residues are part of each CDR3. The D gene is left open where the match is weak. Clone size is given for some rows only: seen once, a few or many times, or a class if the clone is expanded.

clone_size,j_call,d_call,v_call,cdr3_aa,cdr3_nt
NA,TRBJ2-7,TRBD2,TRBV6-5,CASSSGDSYEQYF,TGTGCCAGCAGTAGCGGGGACTCCTACGAGCAGTACTTC
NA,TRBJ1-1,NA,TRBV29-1,CSVSLKPTEAFF,TGCAGCGTTTCATTAAAGCCCACTGAAGCTTTCTTT
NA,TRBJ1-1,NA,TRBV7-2,CATRSDTEAFF,TGTGCCACTCGGTCGGACACTGAAGCTTTCTTT
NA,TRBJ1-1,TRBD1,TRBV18,CASSPSTTGRYLNTEAFF,TGTGCCAGCTCACCTTCCACGACAGGGCGCTATTTGAACACTGAAGCTTTCTTT
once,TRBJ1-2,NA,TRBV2,CASSDGDLYGYTF,TGTGCCAGCAGTGACGGTGACCTCTATGGCTACACCTTC
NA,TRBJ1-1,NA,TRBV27,CASSFEAGLVAFF,TGTGCCAGCAGTTTTGAGGCGGGCTTGGTAGCTTTCTTT
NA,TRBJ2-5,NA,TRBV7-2,CASMWSRGAPLAQYF,TGTGCCAGCATGTGGTCCCGGGGGGCCCCCTTGGCCCAGTACTTC
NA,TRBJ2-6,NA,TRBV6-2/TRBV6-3,CASSSWANVLTF,TGTGCCAGCAGTTCCTGGGCCAACGTCCTGACTTTC
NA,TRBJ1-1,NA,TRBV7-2,CASSLGEVGLNTEAFF,TGTGCCAGCAGCTTAGGTGAGGTGGGCTTGAACACTGAAGCTTTCTTT
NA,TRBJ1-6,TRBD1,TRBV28,CASVDGTGSKALHF,TGTGCCAGCGTAGACGGGACAGGGAGTAAGGCCCTCCACTTT
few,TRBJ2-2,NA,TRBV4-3,CASSQGLGENTGELFF,TGCGCCAGCAGCCAAGGGTTAGGAGAGAACACCGGGGAGCTGTTTTTT
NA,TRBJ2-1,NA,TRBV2,CASTSELNEQFF,TGTGCCAGCACTAGCGAACTCAATGAGCAGTTCTTC
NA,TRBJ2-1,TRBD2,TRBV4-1,CASSRTSGGANEQFF,TGCGCCAGCAGCCGGACTAGCGGGGGGGCCAATGAGCAGTTCTTC
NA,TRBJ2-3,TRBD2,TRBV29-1,CSTGGAGGHDTQYF,TGCAGCACGGGTGGAGCGGGGGGGCACGATACGCAGTATTTT
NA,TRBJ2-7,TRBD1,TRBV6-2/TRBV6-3,CASSRQGGSYEQYF,TGTGCCAGCAGTAGACAGGGGGGCTCCTACGAGCAGTACTTC
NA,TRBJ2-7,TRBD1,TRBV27,CASSLSGTVLYEQYF,TGTGCCAGCAGTTTATCCGGGACAGTTCTTTACGAGCAGTACTTC
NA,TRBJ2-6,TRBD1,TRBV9,CASSVGLQGAAGANVLTF,TGTGCCAGCAGCGTAGGGCTACAGGGGGCGGCTGGGGCCAACGTCCTGACTTTC
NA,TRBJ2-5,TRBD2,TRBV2,CASSTSGNLETQYF,TGTGCCAGCAGTACTAGCGGGAACTTGGAGACCCAGTACTTC
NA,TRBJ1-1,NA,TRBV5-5,CASSLSGSGLIEAFF,TGTGCCAGCAGCTTGAGCGGTTCAGGCCTTATCGAAGCTTTCTTT
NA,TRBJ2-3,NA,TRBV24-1,CATSDATFGTGVGDTQYF,TGTGCCACCAGTGACGCAACGTTCGGGACGGGAGTGGGAGATACGCAGTATTTT
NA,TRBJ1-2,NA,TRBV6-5,CASSYAQGSYGYTF,TGTGCCAGCAGTTACGCACAGGGATCCTATGGCTACACCTTC
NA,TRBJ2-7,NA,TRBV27,CASPLGQGLSYEQYF,TGTGCCAGCCCCCTAGGACAAGGACTCTCCTACGAGCAGTACTTC
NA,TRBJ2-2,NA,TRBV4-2,CASSQDLWGPTGELFF,TGTGCCAGCAGCCAAGATCTATGGGGACCCACCGGGGAGCTGTTTTTT
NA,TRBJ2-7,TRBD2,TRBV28,CASTLLAGGGEQYF,TGTGCCAGCACCCTACTAGCGGGAGGAGGCGAGCAGTACTTC
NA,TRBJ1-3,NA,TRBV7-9,CASSYSGNTIYF,TGTGCCAGCAGCTATTCTGGAAACACCATATATTTT
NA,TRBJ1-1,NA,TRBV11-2,CASSLDHKVWTEAFF,TGTGCCAGCAGCTTAGATCACAAGGTGTGGACTGAAGCTTTCTTT
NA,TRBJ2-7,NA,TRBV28,CASSSRTPPYEQYF,TGTGCCAGCAGTTCAAGGACACCGCCCTACGAGCAGTACTTC
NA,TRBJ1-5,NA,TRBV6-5,CASGMGRDNQPQHF,TGTGCCAGCGGAATGGGGCGAGACAATCAGCCCCAGCATTTT
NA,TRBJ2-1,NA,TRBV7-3,CASSLKGPGWVSGPYNEQFF,TGTGCCAGCAGCTTAAAGGGTCCGGGGTGGGTTAGCGGACCTTACAATGAGCAGTTCTTC
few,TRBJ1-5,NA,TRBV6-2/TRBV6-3,CASSFQQSNQPQHF,TGTGCCAGCAGTTTCCAACAAAGCAATCAGCCCCAGCATTTT
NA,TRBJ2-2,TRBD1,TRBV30,CAWSLGTANTGELFF,TGTGCCTGGAGCCTAGGGACAGCCAACACCGGGGAGCTGTTTTTT
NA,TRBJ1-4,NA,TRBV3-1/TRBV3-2,CASSPSGGLGEKLFF,TGTGCCAGCAGCCCTAGTGGGGGGCTAGGTGAAAAACTGTTTTTT
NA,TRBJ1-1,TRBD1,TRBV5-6,CASSFGTGGPVDTEAFF,TGTGCCAGCAGCTTCGGGACAGGGGGCCCGGTAGACACTGAAGCTTTCTTT
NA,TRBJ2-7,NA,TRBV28,CASSLFRTTSQPYEQYF,TGTGCCAGCAGTTTATTTAGGACGACTAGTCAACCCTACGAGCAGTACTTC
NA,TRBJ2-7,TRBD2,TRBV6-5,CASSYSGASGYYEQYF,TGTGCCAGCAGTTACTCGGGGGCTAGCGGGTATTACGAGCAGTACTTC
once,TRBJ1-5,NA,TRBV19,CASSPVIELQPQHF,TGTGCCAGTAGCCCCGTAATTGAGCTTCAGCCCCAGCATTTT
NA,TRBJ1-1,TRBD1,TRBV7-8,CASSPTQGAGTEAFF,TGTGCCAGCAGCCCAACCCAGGGGGCAGGCACTGAAGCTTTCTTT
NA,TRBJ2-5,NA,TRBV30,CAWITKGSLKTQYF,TGTGCCTGGATAACTAAAGGGAGTTTGAAGACCCAGTACTTC
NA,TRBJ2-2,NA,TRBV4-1,CASSLGRDTGELFF,TGCGCCAGCAGCCTAGGACGTGACACCGGGGAGCTGTTTTTT
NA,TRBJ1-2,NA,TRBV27,CASSLVGENYGYTF,TGTGCCAGCAGTTTGGTCGGGGAGAACTATGGCTACACCTTC
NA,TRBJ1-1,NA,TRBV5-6,CASSLGYGNTEAFF,TGTGCCAGCAGCTTGGGTTACGGCAACACTGAAGCTTTCTTT